The 26 T cell receptor beta chains below were found in one sample sequenced in a study of control samples from healthy donors and cancer patients. Data came from immunoSEQ multiplex PCR; TCRdb stores just in-frame clones and leaves some out. The sample has around 140,000 clones; roughly 93% are singletons. The sequencing sample was made of blood. The receptors were sampled from a man younger than 35 in good health.

The chain is built from TRBV4-1 and TRBJ1-3; D unclear. Per the germline V gene, CDR1 is MGHRA and CDR2 is YSYEKL. CDR3 size: 13 residues. Trimming removed 1 base at V and 5 bases at J, with 6 bases between. CDR3 sequence: CASSQGRRNTIYF. CDR3 DNA: TGCGCCAGCAGCCAAGGGCGGCGAAACACCATATATTTT.

This clone was counted a single time. The chain has TRBV30 and TRBJ1-1; D remains unclear. CDR1 is GTSNPN and CDR2 is SVGIG in the germline V gene (reference sequence). The CDR3 length is 11 residues. The V gene lost 0 bases and the J gene lost 10 bases, with 9 bases spanning the gap. This chain's CDR3 is CAWSVAVGAFF. In DNA form, the CDR3 reads TGTGCCTGGAGTGTGGCAGTTGGAGCTTTCTTT.

The rearrangement joins TRBV28 to TRBJ2-1; D is undetermined. Germline V gene lookup returns CDR1 MDHEN and CDR2 SYDVKM. The V gene lost 7 bases and the J gene lost 4 bases, with 5 bases spanning the gap. The CDR3 spans 11 residues. DNA of the CDR3: TGTGCCAGCACCGCGTACAATGAGCAGTTCTTC. This codes for CASTAYNEQFF.

The V and J genes are TRBV24-1 and TRBJ2-7; a weak D match, TRBD1 (6 bases). This CDR3 spans 13 amino acids. In germline, CDR1 is KGHDR, CDR2 SFDVKD. V was cut by 3 bases and J by 7 bases, with 12 bases left in between. The CDR3 region is CATSDRYQGEQYF. CDR3 DNA sequence: TGTGCCACCAGTGATCGGTATCAGGGGGAGCAGTACTTC.

This clone was detected a few times. The chain joins TRBV24-1 to TRBJ1-1; D is uncertain. Trimming shortened V by 3 bases and J by 2 bases, and 6 bases separated the two germline ends. This CDR3 region has 13 residues. The V gene's germline CDR1 is KGHDR and CDR2 SFDVKD. This CDR3 reads CATSDAANTEAFF. The CDR3 DNA reads as TGTGCCACCAGTGATGCAGCCAACACTGAAGCTTTCTTT.

The chain links TRBV27 to TRBJ1-2; the D gene is possibly TRBD1 (6 bases). In germline, CDR1 is MNHEY, CDR2 SMNVEV (reference sequence). V shed 10 bases and J shed 1 base, with 16 bases lying between them. The CDR3 extends over 14 amino acids. DNA of the CDR3: TGTGCCACTTATCGGACAGACAGTAACTATGGCTACACCTTC. Translating it yields CATYRTDSNYGYTF.

This clone was counted once. V gene TRBV2 combines with J gene TRBJ1-3; perhaps TRBD1 as D (5 bases). The CDR3 runs to 15 residues. The germline V gene has CDR1 SNHLY and CDR2 FYNNEI. The V end was cut by 6 bases, the J end by 2 bases, with 14 bases between. In nucleotides, the CDR3 is TGTGCCAGCAGGCTGGGGACGGGAACTGGAAACACCATATATTTT. Translated: CASRLGTGTGNTIYF.

The chain links TRBV7-2 to TRBJ2-5; tentative D call: TRBD1 (5 bases). This CDR3 comprises 13 residues. Germline CDR1 and CDR2: SGHTA and FQGNSA. The V end was cut by 6 bases, the J end by 2 bases, with 10 bases between. As DNA, the CDR3 is TGTGCCAGCAGTTGGACATCACAAGAGACCCAGTACTTC. It specifies CASSWTSQETQYF.

The chain has TRBV3-1 (or the pseudogene TRBV3-2) and TRBJ2-2; D may match TRBD1 or TRBD2 (5 bases each). The CDR3 loop spans 16 amino acids. CDR1 is LGHDT, CDR2 YNNKEL, per germline (reference sequence). V dropped 1 base and J dropped 6 bases, with 15 bases sitting between them. CDR3: CASSQVAGGLAGELFF. The CDR3 DNA is TGTGCCAGCAGCCAAGTAGCTGGGGGTTTGGCCGGGGAGCTGTTTTTT.

V is TRBV7-9 and J is TRBJ1-5; D is possibly TRBD1 (5 bases). The CDR3 is made up of 15 amino acids. CDR1 is SEHNR and CDR2 is FQNEAQ in the germline V gene (reference sequence). V shed 2 bases and J shed 4 bases, with 12 bases lying between them. CDR3 nucleotides: TGTGCCAGCAGCTTAATGGGGGACGGGAATCAGCCCCAGCATTTT. Translated, it gives CASSLMGDGNQPQHF. Drawing the rest from reference TRBV7-9 and TRBJ1-5, the complete variable domain is DTGVSQNPRHKITKRGQNVTFRCDPISEHNRLYWYRQTLGQGPEFLTYFQNEAQLEKSRLLSDRFSAERPKGSFSTLEIQRTEQGDSAMYLCASSLMGDGNQPQHFGDGTRLSIL.

The rearrangement links TRBV2 to TRBJ2-5, with a possible D match to TRBD2 (6 bases). Germline CDR1 and CDR2: SNHLY and FYNNEI. The CDR3 runs 18 residues. Trimming removed 3 bases from V and 2 bases from J, with 22 bases in between. The CDR3 loop is CASSEVVEGGAAQETQYF. The CDR3 bases are TGTGCCAGCAGTGAGGTAGTTGAGGGCGGGGCGGCGCAAGAGACCCAGTACTTC.

The chain employs TRBV7-9 and TRBJ2-5, with a weak D call TRBD1 (7 bases). V was cut by 4 bases and J by 4 bases, with 16 bases left in between. The CDR3 sequence is 15 residues long. Germline CDR1 and CDR2: SEHNR and FQNEAQ (reference sequence). The CDR3 coding sequence is TGTGCCAGCAGCTCCCAGACAGGGACTTTAGAGACCCAGTACTTC. Translating it yields CASSSQTGTLETQYF.

The chain employs TRBV7-9 and TRBJ2-1; no clear D gene. There are 13 residues in the CDR3. Trimming removed 8 bases at V and 2 bases at J, with 10 bases between. Germline CDR1 reads SEHNR; CDR2 reads FQNEAQ (reference sequence). DNA of the CDR3: TGTGCCAGCGCGGCCCTCCCCTACAATGAGCAGTTCTTC. This gives the protein CASAALPYNEQFF.

V and J are TRBV12-5 and TRBJ1-6; possibly TRBD1 for D (6 bases). The CDR3 loop spans 16 amino acids. Germline CDR1 LGHNT, CDR2 FRNRAP. V lost 7 bases and J 5 bases, leaving 18 bases between the germline ends. For the CDR3, the DNA is TGTGCTAGTGCCGACCGCAGGGGTTCCAATAATTCACCCCTCCACTTT. This codes for CASADRRGSNNSPLHF.

V and J are TRBV27 and TRBJ1-6, with D possibly matching TRBD1 (5 bases). CDR3 size: 18 residues. Looked up from germline, CDR1 is MNHEY and CDR2 is SMNVEV (reference sequence). V was pared by 1 base and J by 5 bases, with 18 bases between. The CDR3: CASSLFRSFRGNNSPLHF. The CDR3 region has the DNA TGTGCCAGCAGTTTATTTCGGTCGTTTAGGGGAAATAATTCACCCCTCCACTTT.

Concerning this clone itself: The junction does not match germline at one end; this may be a read error. The chain carries TRBV4-3 and TRBJ1-2, with 12 bases aligning to TRBD1. The germline V gene encodes CDR1 LGHNA and CDR2 YSLEER. The CDR3 is 16 amino acids. DNA for the CDR3: TGCGCCAGCAGTCAAGGGACAGGGGGCTGGGGCTATGGCTACACCTTC. This gives the protein CASSQGTGGWGYGYTF.

The CDR3: CASSLSQGNQPQHF. The CDR3, as DNA: TGTGCCAGCAGCTTATCACAGGGAAATCAGCCCCAGCATTTT. This chain joins TRBV7-9 and TRBJ1-5; tentative D call: TRBD1 (6 bases). CDR1 SEHNR and CDR2 FQNEAQ come from the germline V gene (reference sequence). CDR3 length: 14 residues. V lost 2 bases and J lost 4, with 9 bases in between. Based on the CDR3 plus reference TRBV7-9 and TRBJ1-5, the full variable domain is DTGVSQNPRHKITKRGQNVTFRCDPISEHNRLYWYRQTLGQGPEFLTYFQNEAQLEKSRLLSDRFSAERPKGSFSTLEIQRTEQGDSAMYLCASSLSQGNQPQHFGDGTRLSIL.

The chain joins TRBV2 to TRBJ2-1, with TRBD1 matching over 8 bases. This CDR3 spans 13 amino acids. V shed 5 bases and J 9 bases; nucleotides not matched to a gene: 6. Germline CDR1 is SNHLY and CDR2 is FYNNEI. The CDR3 DNA is TGTGCCAGCAGTCCGGACAGGGCGGGTGAGCAGTTCTTC. Translating gives CASSPDRAGEQFF.

V is TRBV7-6 and J is TRBJ1-4; 7 nucleotides line up with TRBD1. This CDR3 has 17 amino acids. In germline, CDR1 is SGHVS, CDR2 FNYEAQ. The V gene end was trimmed by 4 bases and the J gene end by 3 bases; junction bases not matched to a gene: 11. CDR3 sequence reads: CASSSPTGTPANEKLFF. CDR3 in DNA: TGTGCCAGCAGCTCTCCGACAGGGACCCCAGCTAATGAAAAACTGTTTTTT. The variable domain in full, with the rest retrieved from reference TRBV7-6 and TRBJ1-4, is GAGVSQSPRYKVTKRGQDVALRCDPISGHVSLYWYRQALGQGPEFLTYFNYEAQQDKSGLPNDRFSAERPEGSISTLTIQRTEQRDSAMYRCASSSPTGTPANEKLFFGSGTQLSVL.

V and J are TRBV6-5 and TRBJ2-1, with D perhaps given as TRBD1 or TRBD2 (5 bases each). This CDR3 is built from 12 residues. CDR1 MNHEY and CDR2 SVGAGI come from the germline V gene. This CDR3 is CATGRLDNEQFF. The CDR3 region has the DNA TGTGCGACGGGACGGTTAGACAATGAGCAGTTCTTC.

This sequence joins TRBV27 and TRBJ1-5; tentatively, D is TRBD1 (6 bases). Germline loops: CDR1 MNHEY, CDR2 SMNVEV (reference sequence). The CDR3 spans 15 residues. Trimming stripped 5 bases from V and 6 bases from J, with 17 bases between. The DNA for the CDR3 is TGTGCCAGCAGTACGAGCAGGGGTGGTTTTCAGCCCCAGCATTTT. Protein sequence: CASSTSRGGFQPQHF.

This clone was seen only once. The chain has TRBV27 and TRBJ2-7, with 8 bases aligning to TRBD2. Germline V gene lookup returns CDR1 MNHEY and CDR2 SMNVEV (reference sequence). This CDR3 contains 14 residues. Trimming took 3 bases from V and 6 from J; bases not matched to a gene: 7. The CDR3 DNA is TGTGCCAGCAGTTTGGGAGCGGGAGCCGTCGAGCAGTACTTC. Its protein product is CASSLGAGAVEQYF.

The chain combines TRBV11-2 with TRBJ2-7; 10 bases line up with TRBD1. Trimming at V came to 5 bases and at J to 0 bases, leaving 4 bases not matched to a gene. This CDR3 spans 15 amino acids. Germline values: CDR1 SGHAT, CDR2 FQNNGV. The CDR3 region has the DNA TGTGCCAGCAGCCTCGACAGGGGGCCCTCCTACGAGCAGTACTTC. It translates to CASSLDRGPSYEQYF. The full variable domain, with the rest looked up from reference TRBV11-2 and TRBJ2-7, is EAGVAQSPRYKIIEKRQSVAFWCNPISGHATLYWYQQILGQGPKLLIQFQNNGVVDDSQLPKDRFSAERLKGVDSTLKIQPAKLEDSAVYLCASSLDRGPSYEQYFGPGTRLTVT.

This sequence joins TRBV27 and TRBJ1-5, with 9 bases lining up with TRBD1. The CDR3 is 14 residues long. V shed 5 bases and J 5 bases; nucleotides not matched to a gene: 4. Germline CDR1 and CDR2: MNHEY and SMNVEV (reference sequence). Here the CDR3 DNA reads TGTGCCAGCAGTCCAGGACAGGGGTATCAGCCCCAGCATTTT. Its protein product is CASSPGQGYQPQHF.

The genes are TRBV4-3 and TRBJ2-1, with a tentative D call TRBD1 (5 bases). CDR3 length equals 20 residues. Germline values: CDR1 LGHNA, CDR2 YSLEER. V was cut by 0 bases and J by 0 bases, with 21 bases left in between. The CDR3 region is CASSQESPLLGASSYNEQFF. For the CDR3, the DNA is TGCGCCAGCAGCCAAGAGAGTCCTTTATTAGGGGCTAGCTCCTACAATGAGCAGTTCTTC.

This clone has only one observation. The rearrangement uses TRBV19 and TRBJ1-1; possible D gene TRBD1, 5 bases. From germline, CDR1 is LNHDA and CDR2 SQIVND (reference sequence). Between the trimmed V and J ends, which lost 7 bases and 5 bases, there was a span of 14 bases. The CDR3 extends over 13 amino acids. The CDR3: CASTATVGTEAFF. The CDR3 bases are TGTGCCAGTACCGCGACAGTCGGGACTGAAGCTTTCTTT.